Included here is one T cell receptor beta chain sequence, with context. What it binds is not known. This record comes from a study of cytomegalovirus exposure and HLA in healthy donors. Study-level results: In a later analysis, HLA-C alleles had the fewest associated TCRs, DRB1 alleles the most.

A multiplex PCR was run with 60 Vbeta primers and 13 Jbeta primers. Using immunoSEQ multiplex PCR, the repertoire was profiled, and TCRdb retains in-frame clones only, with some absent. The sample records 130,000 or so clones, around 85% being singletons. The CDR3 spans 13 residues. In germline, CDR1 is LNHDA, CDR2 SQIVND (reference sequence). V shed 8 bases and J 2 bases; nucleotides not matched to a gene: 4. Material for sequencing was PBMCs. This sequence joins TRBV19 and TRBJ2-5, with TRBD2 matching 8 bases. The sequence was obtained from a woman aged 25 to 39 in good health and CMV-seropositive. The CDR3 here is CASGTGGQETQYF. The CDR3 nucleotides are TGTGCCAGTGGCACGGGGGGGCAAGAGACCCAGTACTTC.